Listed below are T cell receptor beta chains from one sample, sequenced in a study of long-term antiretroviral therapy in people with HIV. Only in-frame clones appear in the TCRdb table, and some are missing; sequencing was by immunoSEQ multiplex PCR. This table has several thousand clones, 65% to 85% appearing once. The starting material was unsorted PBMCs, obtained 0.4 years before starting antiretroviral therapy. Receptors originate from a man aged 25-45 years with HIV. The CDR3 runs from the conserved cysteine through the conserved F or W. D genes are given only for firm matches. Clone size is stated in some rows and not others, as once, few, many or a class when expanded.

j_call v_call d_call clone_size cdr3_aa cdr3_nt
TRBJ2-2 TRBV5-1 . . CASSPYGDSGFRNTGELFF TGCGCCAGCAGCCCCTACGGGGACTCGGGTTTTAGGAACACCGGGGAGCTGTTTTTT
TRBJ2-5 TRBV5-4 . . CASSAGDSGETQYF TGTGCCAGCAGCGCTGGAGACAGTGGAGAGACCCAGTACTTC
TRBJ2-1 TRBV19 TRBD2 . CASSRLAGNNEQFF TGTGCCAGTAGTAGACTAGCGGGTAACAATGAGCAGTTCTTC
TRBJ1-1 TRBV11-2 TRBD1 . CASSWGQGEAFF TGTGCCAGCAGCTGGGGACAGGGTGAAGCTTTCTTT
TRBJ2-2 TRBV13 . . CASSLGRAGELFF TGTGCCAGCAGCTTAGGGCGCGCGGGGGAGCTGTTTTTT
TRBJ2-1 TRBV25-1 . . CASSDPSPGLDEQFF TGTGCCAGCAGTGACCCCAGTCCGGGCCTGGATGAGCAGTTCTTC
TRBJ2-7 TRBV7-9 TRBD2 . CASTKREGLSEQYF TGTGCCTCGACGAAGCGGGAGGGCCTCAGCGAGCAGTACTTC
TRBJ1-5 TRBV27 . once CASSSRGSSNQPQHF TGTGCCAGCAGTTCTAGGGGATCCAGCAATCAGCCCCAGCATTTT
TRBJ2-7 TRBV7-6 TRBD2 . CASSRLGGTSSYEQYF TGTGCCAGCAGCCGTCTGGGGGGGACTAGCTCCTACGAGCAGTACTTC
TRBJ1-1 TRBV28 . . CATHNPNTEAFF TGTGCCACCCACAACCCGAACACTGAAGCTTTCTTT
TRBJ1-1 TRBV5-8 TRBD1 . CASSPGSKTGGTMNTEAFF TGTGCCAGCAGCCCCGGGTCAAAGACAGGGGGTACGATGAACACTGAAGCTTTCTTT
TRBJ2-1 TRBV7-6 TRBD2 . CASSLVLASGSIVGSNEQFF TGTGCCAGCAGCTTAGTCCTCGCTAGCGGGAGTATTGTTGGCTCCAATGAGCAGTTCTTC
TRBJ2-5 TRBV5-4 TRBD2 . CASSFTSGGPEETQYF TGTGCCAGCAGCTTCACTAGCGGGGGGCCCGAAGAGACCCAGTACTTC
TRBJ2-1 TRBV19 . . CASSMDRGFYNEQFF TGTGCCAGTAGTATGGATAGGGGCTTCTACAATGAGCAGTTCTTC
TRBJ1-6 TRBV6-6 TRBD1 . CASSPLGTGVSPLHF TGTGCCAGCAGCCCCTTGGGGACAGGGGTCTCACCCCTCCACTTT
TRBJ1-1 TRBV7-6 . few CASSLATGNTEAFF TGTGCCAGCAGCTTAGCGACAGGGAACACTGAAGCTTTCTTT
TRBJ1-5 TRBV28 . few CASSPHAGASNQPQHF TGTGCCAGCAGTCCCCACGCAGGGGCCTCTAATCAGCCCCAGCATTTT
TRBJ2-1 TRBV5-4 . . CASSYRRGSSYNEQFF TGTGCCAGCAGCTATAGGAGAGGCAGCTCCTACAATGAGCAGTTCTTC
TRBJ2-7 TRBV28 . . CASSLVGGGYEQYF TGTGCCAGCAGTTTAGTGGGGGGCGGCTACGAGCAGTACTTC
TRBJ2-5 TRBV6-1 TRBD2 . CASSGGGTGQETQYF TGTGCCAGCAGTGGGGGGGGGACCGGCCAAGAGACCCAGTACTTC
TRBJ1-2 TRBV5-3 . . CASSLRGAGNYGYTF TGTGCCAGCAGCTTGAGGGGGGCCGGAAACTATGGCTACACCTTC
TRBJ2-4 TRBV2 . . CASSLDKNIQYF TGTGCCAGCAGTCTGGACAAAAACATTCAGTACTTC
TRBJ1-4 TRBV2 . few CATCGALNEKLFF TGTGCCACCTGTGGGGCCCTAAATGAAAAACTGTTTTTT
TRBJ2-7 TRBV28 TRBD2 . CASTAGGGKMYEQYF TGTGCCAGCACCGCCGGGGGGGGGAAGATGTACGAGCAGTACTTC
TRBJ1-2 TRBV29-1 . once CSGAGETTGPNYGYTF TGCAGCGGTGCCGGAGAAACGACGGGGCCTAACTATGGCTACACCTTC
TRBJ1-2 TRBV2 . . CASSAYGNYGYTF TGTGCCAGCAGTGCTTACGGAAACTATGGCTACACCTTC
TRBJ1-5 TRBV5-6 . . CASSLLQARGPQHF TGTGCCAGCAGCTTGTTACAGGCCAGGGGGCCCCAGCATTTT
TRBJ1-1 TRBV7-6 TRBD1 few CASSLGQGVNTEAFF TGTGCCAGCAGCTTGGGACAGGGGGTGAACACTGAAGCTTTCTTT
TRBJ2-6 TRBV6-6 . . CASSSRQAAGANVLTF TGTGCCAGCAGTTCCCGCCAGGCAGCCGGGGCCAACGTCCTGACTTTC
TRBJ2-2 TRBV19 . . CASASTNTGELFF TGTGCCAGTGCAAGTACGAACACCGGGGAGCTGTTTTTT
TRBJ2-7 TRBV4-2 . few CASSQEGGGGSYEQYF TGTGCCAGCAGCCAAGAAGGAGGAGGGGGCTCCTACGAGCAGTACTTC
TRBJ2-6 TRBV28 . . CATGRDSGANVLTF TGTGCCACGGGCCGCGACTCTGGGGCCAACGTCCTGACTTTC